This T cell receptor beta chain is from a study of regulatory dendritic cells for organ transplantation. Whole-study context: Day 6 dendritic cell cultures were stimulated with LPS. Study-level findings and limits: Between individuals, the alloreactive memory CD8+ T cell pool differed considerably. Mature dendritic cells appeared to drive more memory CD8+ clonal expansion than regulatory ones.

Deletions cut 6 bases from V and 8 bases from J, with 16 bases between. This CDR3 contains 13 residues. The V gene's germline CDR1 is LNHDA and CDR2 SQIVND (reference sequence). To note about this clone: Its antigen is currently unknown.

Allogeneic regulatory or mature dendritic cells were co-cultured for under six days with CFSE-labeled sorted T cells at 1:10. Clones were sequenced by immunoSEQ multiplex PCR, and TCRdb holds only the in-frame ones, with some missing. Among over 8,000 clones, around 80% were seen once, and the ten largest hold roughly 2.5%. The gene calls are TRBV19 and TRBJ1-2; D is uncertain. The sample was memory CD4+ T cells from blood cultured with dendritic cells. Subset of the sample: CD45RO+ memory T cells. This clonotype originated in a human donor in good health. CDR3 in amino acids: CASRPRTRGGYTF. Here the CDR3 DNA reads TGTGCCAGTAGGCCACGGACGCGCGGGGGCTACACCTTC.